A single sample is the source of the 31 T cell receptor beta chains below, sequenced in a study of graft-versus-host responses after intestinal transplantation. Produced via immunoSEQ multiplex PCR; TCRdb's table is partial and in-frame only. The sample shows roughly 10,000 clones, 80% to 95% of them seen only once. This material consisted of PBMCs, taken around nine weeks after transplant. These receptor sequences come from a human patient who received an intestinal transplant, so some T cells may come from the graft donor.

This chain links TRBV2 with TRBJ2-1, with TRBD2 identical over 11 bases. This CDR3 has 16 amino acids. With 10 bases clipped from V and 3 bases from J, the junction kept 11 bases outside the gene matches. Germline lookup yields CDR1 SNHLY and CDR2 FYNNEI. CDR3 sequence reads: CATTSGSQRGYNEQFF. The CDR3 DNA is TGTGCCACTACTAGCGGGAGCCAGAGGGGCTACAATGAGCAGTTCTTC.

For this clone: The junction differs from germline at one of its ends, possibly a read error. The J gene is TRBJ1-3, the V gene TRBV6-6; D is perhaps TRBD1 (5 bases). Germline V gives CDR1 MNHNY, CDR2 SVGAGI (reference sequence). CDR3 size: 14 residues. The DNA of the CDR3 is TGTGCCAGCAGTTCAGGGACGGTTGGAGACACCATATATTTT. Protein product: CASSSGTVGDTIYF.

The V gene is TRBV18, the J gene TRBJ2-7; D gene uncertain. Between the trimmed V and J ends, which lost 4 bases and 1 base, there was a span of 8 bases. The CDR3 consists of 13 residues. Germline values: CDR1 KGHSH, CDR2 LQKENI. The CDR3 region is CASSLPGSYEQYF. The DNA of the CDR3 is TGTGCCAGCTCACTTCCAGGTTCCTACGAGCAGTACTTC.

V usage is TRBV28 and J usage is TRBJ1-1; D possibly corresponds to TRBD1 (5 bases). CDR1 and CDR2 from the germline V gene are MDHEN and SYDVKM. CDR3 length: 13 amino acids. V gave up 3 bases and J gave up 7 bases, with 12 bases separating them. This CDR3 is CASSFGTAGEAFF. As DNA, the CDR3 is TGTGCCAGCAGTTTTGGGACGGCGGGTGAAGCTTTCTTT.

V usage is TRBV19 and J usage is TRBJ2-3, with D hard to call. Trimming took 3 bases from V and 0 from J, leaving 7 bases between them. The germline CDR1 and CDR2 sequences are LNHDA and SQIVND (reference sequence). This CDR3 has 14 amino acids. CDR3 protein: CASSIASSTDTQYF. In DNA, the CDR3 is TGTGCCAGTAGTATCGCTTCTAGCACAGATACGCAGTATTTT.

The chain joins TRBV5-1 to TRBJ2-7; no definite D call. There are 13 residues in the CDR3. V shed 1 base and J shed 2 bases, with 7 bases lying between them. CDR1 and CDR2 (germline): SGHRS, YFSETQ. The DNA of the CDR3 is TGCGCCAGCAGCTTGAAAGGCACCTACGAGCAGTACTTC. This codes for CASSLKGTYEQYF.

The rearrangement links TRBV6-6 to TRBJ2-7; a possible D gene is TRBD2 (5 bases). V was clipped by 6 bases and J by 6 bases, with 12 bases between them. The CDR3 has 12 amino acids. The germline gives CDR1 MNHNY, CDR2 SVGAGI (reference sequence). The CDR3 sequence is CASRDTRSEQYF. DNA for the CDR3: TGTGCCAGCAGGGATACTAGAAGCGAGCAGTACTTC.

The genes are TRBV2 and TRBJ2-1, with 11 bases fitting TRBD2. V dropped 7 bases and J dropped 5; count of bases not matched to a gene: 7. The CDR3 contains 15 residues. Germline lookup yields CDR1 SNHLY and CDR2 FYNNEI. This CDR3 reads CASNRLAGSNNEQFF. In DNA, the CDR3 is TGTGCCAGCAATCGACTAGCGGGAAGCAACAATGAGCAGTTCTTC.

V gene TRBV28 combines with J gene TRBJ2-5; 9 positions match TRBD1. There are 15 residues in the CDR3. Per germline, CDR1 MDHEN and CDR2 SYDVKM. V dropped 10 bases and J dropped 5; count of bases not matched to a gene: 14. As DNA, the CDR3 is TGTGCCACAATTCGCCGGGACAGGGCTTGGGAGACCCAGTACTTC. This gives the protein CATIRRDRAWETQYF. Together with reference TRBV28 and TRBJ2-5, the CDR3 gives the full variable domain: DVKVTQSSRYLVKRTGEKVFLECVQDMDHENMFWYRQDPGLGLRLIYFSYDVKMKEKGDIPEGYSVSREKKERFSLILESASTNQTSMYLCATIRRDRAWETQYFGPGTRLLVL.

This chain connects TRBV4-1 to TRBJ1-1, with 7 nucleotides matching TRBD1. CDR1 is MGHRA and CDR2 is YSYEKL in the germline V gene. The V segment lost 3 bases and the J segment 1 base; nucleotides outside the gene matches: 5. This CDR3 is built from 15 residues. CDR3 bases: TGCGCCAGCAGCCAGTACAGGGGCCAGAACACTGAAGCTTTCTTT. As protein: CASSQYRGQNTEAFF.

This chain's CDR3 is CASTQGLAGAYNEQFF. The CDR3 DNA sequence: TGTGCCAGCACCCAGGGCCTAGCGGGAGCTTACAATGAGCAGTTCTTC. The V gene is TRBV7-3, the J gene TRBJ2-1, with TRBD2 identical over 10 bases. The CDR3 consists of 16 residues. Germline assignment: CDR1 SGHTA and CDR2 FQGTGA. The V and J ends lost 7 bases and 4 bases, in that order; junction bases with no gene match: 10.

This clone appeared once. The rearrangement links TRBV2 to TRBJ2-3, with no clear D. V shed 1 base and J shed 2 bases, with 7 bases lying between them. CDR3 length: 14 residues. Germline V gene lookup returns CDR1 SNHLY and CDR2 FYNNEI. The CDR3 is CASSEGAFTDTQYF. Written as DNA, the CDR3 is TGTGCCAGCAGTGAAGGGGCTTTCACAGATACGCAGTATTTT.

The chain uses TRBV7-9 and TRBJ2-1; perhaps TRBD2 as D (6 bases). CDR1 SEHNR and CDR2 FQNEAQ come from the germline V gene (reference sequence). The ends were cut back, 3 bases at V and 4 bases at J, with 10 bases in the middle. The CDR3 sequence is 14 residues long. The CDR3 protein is CASSFLSGYNEQFF. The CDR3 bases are TGTGCCAGCAGCTTTTTAAGCGGGTACAATGAGCAGTTCTTC.

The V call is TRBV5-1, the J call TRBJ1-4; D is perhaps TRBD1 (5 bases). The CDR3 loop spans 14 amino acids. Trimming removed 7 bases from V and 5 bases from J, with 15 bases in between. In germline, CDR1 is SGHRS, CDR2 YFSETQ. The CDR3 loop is CASRPTGGNEKLFF. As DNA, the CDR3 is TGCGCCAGCCGGCCAACAGGAGGGAATGAAAAACTGTTTTTT.

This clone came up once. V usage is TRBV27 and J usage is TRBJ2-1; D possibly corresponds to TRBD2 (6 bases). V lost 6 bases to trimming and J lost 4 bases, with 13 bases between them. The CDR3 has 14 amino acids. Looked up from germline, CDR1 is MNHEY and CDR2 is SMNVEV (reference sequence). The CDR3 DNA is TGTGCCAGCAGACTTGCCGGGGGTTACAATGAGCAGTTCTTC. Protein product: CASRLAGGYNEQFF.

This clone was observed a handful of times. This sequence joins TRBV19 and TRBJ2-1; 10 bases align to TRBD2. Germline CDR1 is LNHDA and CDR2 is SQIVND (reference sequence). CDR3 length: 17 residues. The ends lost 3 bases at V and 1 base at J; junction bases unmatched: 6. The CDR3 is CASSIRTSGISYNEQFF. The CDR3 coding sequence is TGTGCCAGTAGTATCCGGACTAGCGGCATATCCTACAATGAGCAGTTCTTC. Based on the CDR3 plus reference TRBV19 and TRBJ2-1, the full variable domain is DGGITQSPKYLFRKEGQNVTLSCEQNLNHDAMYWYRQDPGQGLRLIYYSQIVNDFQKGDIAEGYSVSREKKESFPLTVTSAQKNPTAFYLCASSIRTSGISYNEQFFGPGTRLTVL.

The CDR3 sequence: CASTVTPRNTEAFF. In DNA form, the CDR3 reads TGTGCCAGCACCGTGACACCAAGGAACACTGAAGCTTTCTTT. The chain recombines TRBV6-5 with TRBJ1-1; D not resolved. Between the trimmed V and J ends, which lost 7 bases and 1 base, there was a span of 13 bases. Germline loops: CDR1 MNHEY, CDR2 SVGAGI. There are 14 residues in the CDR3.

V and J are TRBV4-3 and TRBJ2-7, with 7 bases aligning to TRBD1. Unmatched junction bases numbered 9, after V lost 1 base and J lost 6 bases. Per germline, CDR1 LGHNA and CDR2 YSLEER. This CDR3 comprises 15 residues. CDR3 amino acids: CASSQATGTVTEQYF. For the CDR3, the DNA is TGCGCCAGCAGCCAAGCCACCGGGACAGTAACCGAGCAGTACTTC.

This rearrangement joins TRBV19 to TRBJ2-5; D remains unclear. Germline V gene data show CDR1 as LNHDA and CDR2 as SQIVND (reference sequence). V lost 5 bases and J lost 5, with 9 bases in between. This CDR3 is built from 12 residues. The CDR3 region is CASSGLGETQYF. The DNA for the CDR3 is TGTGCCAGTAGTGGTTTGGGGGAGACCCAGTACTTC.

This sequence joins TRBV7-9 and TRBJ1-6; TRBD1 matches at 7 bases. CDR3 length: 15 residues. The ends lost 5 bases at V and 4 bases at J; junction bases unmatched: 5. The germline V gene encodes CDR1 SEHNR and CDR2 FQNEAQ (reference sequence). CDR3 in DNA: TGTGCCAGCAGCCCAGGACAGGTTTATAATTCACCCCTCCACTTT. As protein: CASSPGQVYNSPLHF. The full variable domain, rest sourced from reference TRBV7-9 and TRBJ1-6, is DTGVSQNPRHKITKRGQNVTFRCDPISEHNRLYWYRQTLGQGPEFLTYFQNEAQLEKSRLLSDRFSAERPKGSFSTLEIQRTEQGDSAMYLCASSPGQVYNSPLHFGNGTRLTVT.

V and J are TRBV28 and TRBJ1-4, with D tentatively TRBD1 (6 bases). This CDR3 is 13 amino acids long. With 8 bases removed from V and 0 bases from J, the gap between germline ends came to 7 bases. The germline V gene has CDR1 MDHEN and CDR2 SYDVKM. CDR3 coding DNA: TGTGCCAGCGGGGGCACAACTAATGAAAAACTGTTTTTT. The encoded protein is CASGGTTNEKLFF.

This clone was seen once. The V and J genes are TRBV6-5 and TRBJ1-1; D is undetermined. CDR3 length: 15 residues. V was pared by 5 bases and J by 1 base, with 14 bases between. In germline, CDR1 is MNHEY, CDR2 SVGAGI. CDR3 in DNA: TGTGCCAGCAGTCTCTCGACCGCAGGGAACACTGAAGCTTTCTTT. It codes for CASSLSTAGNTEAFF.

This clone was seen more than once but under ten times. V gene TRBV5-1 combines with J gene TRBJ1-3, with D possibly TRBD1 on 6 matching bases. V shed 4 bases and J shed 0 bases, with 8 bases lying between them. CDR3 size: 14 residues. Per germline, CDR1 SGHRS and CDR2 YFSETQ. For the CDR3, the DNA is TGCGCCAGCAGCGCAGGGGCCTCTGGAAACACCATATATTTT. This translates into CASSAGASGNTIYF.

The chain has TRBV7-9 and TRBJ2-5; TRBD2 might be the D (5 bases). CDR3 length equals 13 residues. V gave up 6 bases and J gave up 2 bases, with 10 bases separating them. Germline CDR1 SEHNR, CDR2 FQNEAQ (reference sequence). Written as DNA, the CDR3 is TGTGCCAGCAGAGACACGGGGCAAGAGACCCAGTACTTC. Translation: CASRDTGQETQYF.

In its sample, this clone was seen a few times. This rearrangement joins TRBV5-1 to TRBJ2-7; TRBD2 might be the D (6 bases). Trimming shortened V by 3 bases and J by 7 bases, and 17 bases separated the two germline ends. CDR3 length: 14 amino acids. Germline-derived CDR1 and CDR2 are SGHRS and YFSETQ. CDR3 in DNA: TGCGCCAGCAGCTCCTCTCTGGACTATTTAGAGCAGTACTTC. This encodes CASSSSLDYLEQYF.

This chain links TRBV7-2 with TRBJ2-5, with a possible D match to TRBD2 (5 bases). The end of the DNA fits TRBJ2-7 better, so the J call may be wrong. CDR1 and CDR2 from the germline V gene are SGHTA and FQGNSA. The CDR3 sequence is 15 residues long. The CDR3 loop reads CASSSPRENPYEQYF. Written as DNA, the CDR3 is TGTGCCAGCAGCTCCCCCCGGGAAAACCCCTACGAGCAGTACTTC.

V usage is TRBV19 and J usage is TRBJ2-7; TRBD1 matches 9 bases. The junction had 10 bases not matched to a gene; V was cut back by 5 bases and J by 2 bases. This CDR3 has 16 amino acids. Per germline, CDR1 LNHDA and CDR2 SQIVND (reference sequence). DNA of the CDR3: TGTGCCAGTAGTTTCTCCCCCGGGACAGGGACCTACGAGCAGTACTTC. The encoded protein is CASSFSPGTGTYEQYF.

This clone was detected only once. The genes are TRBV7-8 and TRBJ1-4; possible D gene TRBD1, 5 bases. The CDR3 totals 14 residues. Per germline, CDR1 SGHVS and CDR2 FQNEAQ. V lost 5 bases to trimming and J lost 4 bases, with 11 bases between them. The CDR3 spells CASSGDRFNEKLFF. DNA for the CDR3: TGTGCCAGCAGCGGGGACCGATTTAATGAAAAACTGTTTTTT.

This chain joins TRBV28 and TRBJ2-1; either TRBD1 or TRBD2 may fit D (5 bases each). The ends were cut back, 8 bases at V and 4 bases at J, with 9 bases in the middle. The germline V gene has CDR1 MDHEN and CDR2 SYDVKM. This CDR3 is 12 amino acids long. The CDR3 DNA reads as TGTGCCAGCCGGGACCCTTACAATGAGCAGTTCTTC. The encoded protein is CASRDPYNEQFF.

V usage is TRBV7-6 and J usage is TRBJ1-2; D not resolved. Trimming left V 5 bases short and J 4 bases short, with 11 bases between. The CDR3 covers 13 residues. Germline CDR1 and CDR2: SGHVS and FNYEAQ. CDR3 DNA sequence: TGTGCCAGCAGCGCGGACGGAATCTATGGCTACACCTTC. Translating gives CASSADGIYGYTF. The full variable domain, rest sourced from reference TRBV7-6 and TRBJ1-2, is GAGVSQSPRYKVTKRGQDVALRCDPISGHVSLYWYRQALGQGPEFLTYFNYEAQQDKSGLPNDRFSAERPEGSISTLTIQRTEQRDSAMYRCASSADGIYGYTFGSGTRLTVV.

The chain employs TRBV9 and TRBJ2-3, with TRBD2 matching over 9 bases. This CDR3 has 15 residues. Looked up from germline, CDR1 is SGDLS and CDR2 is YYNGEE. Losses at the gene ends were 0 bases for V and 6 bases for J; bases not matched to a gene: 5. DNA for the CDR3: TGTGCCAGCAGCGTAGGCGGGAGGGCCGTTGATACGCAGTATTTT. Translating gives CASSVGGRAVDTQYF.